This T cell receptor (beta chain) is from a study of cytomegalovirus exposure and HLA in healthy donors. Amplification used 60 Vbeta primers and 13 Jbeta primers. Assay used: immunoSEQ multiplex PCR; TCRdb lists only in-frame clones, some missing. Of roughly 100,000 clones listed, 60% to 80% are singletons. The CDR3 is 13 residues long. V lost 2 bases and J 1 base, leaving 6 bases between the germline ends. Looked up from germline, CDR1 is SGHTA and CDR2 is FQGNSA. The chain employs TRBV7-2 and TRBJ2-7; D gene unclear. The receptor was isolated from a man aged 25 to 40 in good health and CMV-seronegative. The sample was PBMCs. The CDR3, as DNA: TGTGCCAGCAGCTTACAGTTTTCCTACGAGCAGTACTTC. Protein product: CASSLQFSYEQYF.